The 20 T cell receptor beta chains reported below all come from one sample, sequenced in a study of blood T cell repertoires in COVID-19. Sequenced by immunoSEQ multiplex PCR; TCRdb stores in-frame clones only, minus some. Here the sample spans about 220,000 clones, almost 85% being singletons. Sequenced: peripheral blood. The receptors shown here come from a woman in her sixties or seventies with COVID-19, enrolled during active disease.

J is TRBJ1-4 and V is TRBV5-1; TRBD1 agrees at 7 bases. V shed 2 bases and J 5 bases; nucleotides not matched to a gene: 6. Germline assignment: CDR1 SGHRS and CDR2 YFSETQ. CDR3 length: 15 residues. DNA of the CDR3: TGCGCCAGCAGCTTATACGGGACAGAGAATGAAAAACTGTTTTTT. Amino acids: CASSLYGTENEKLFF.

The rearrangement uses TRBV19 and TRBJ1-2; perhaps TRBD1 as D (6 bases). Trimming left V 3 bases short and J 7 bases short, with 15 bases between. Germline-derived CDR1 and CDR2 are LNHDA and SQIVND (reference sequence). There are 14 residues in the CDR3. CDR3 residues: CASSMGGGVVGYTF. The DNA for the CDR3 is TGTGCCAGTAGTATGGGTGGGGGCGTAGTTGGCTACACCTTC.

This chain joins TRBV7-2 and TRBJ2-7; 7 bases are a match to TRBD2. The CDR3 extends over 15 amino acids. The ends lost 3 bases at V and 0 bases at J; junction bases unmatched: 5. CDR1 is SGHTA, CDR2 FQGNSA, per germline. For the CDR3, the DNA is TGTGCCAGCAGCTTGGGGCGGGACTACTCCTACGAGCAGTACTTC. Translated, it gives CASSLGRDYSYEQYF.

This chain uses TRBV3-1 (or the pseudogene TRBV3-2) with TRBJ2-3, with 7 bases that match TRBD2. The V and J ends lost 4 bases and 2 bases, in that order; junction bases with no gene match: 15. The germline CDR1 and CDR2 sequences are LGHDT and YNNKEL (reference sequence). CDR3 length: 18 amino acids. The DNA for the CDR3 is TGTGCCAGCAGCCCCGGGGGGACCGGGACTATTTACACAGATACGCAGTATTTT. Residues: CASSPGGTGTIYTDTQYF.

The chain couples TRBV25-1 to TRBJ1-2; D is uncertain. The germline V gene has CDR1 MGHDK and CDR2 SYGVNS. CDR3 length: 14 amino acids. The V gene lost 6 bases and the J gene lost 2 bases, with 13 bases spanning the gap. CDR3 DNA: TGTGCCAGCAGAAGTCAGGAAAGCAACTATGGCTACACCTTC. Translation gives CASRSQESNYGYTF.

V is TRBV9 and J is TRBJ1-3; D possibly corresponds to TRBD1 (6 bases). CDR3 length: 16 residues. V was cut by 4 bases and J by 7 bases, with 21 bases left in between. Germline CDR1 is SGDLS and CDR2 is YYNGEE. The CDR3 loop is CASSTQTGLARNTIYF. In DNA, the CDR3 is TGTGCCAGCAGCACCCAGACAGGCCTGGCAAGGAACACCATATATTTT.

This chain uses TRBV7-2 with TRBJ1-4, with D possibly matching TRBD1 (6 bases). Trimming shortened V by 8 bases and J by 0 bases, and 16 bases separated the two germline ends. The length of the CDR3 is 16 residues. In germline, CDR1 is SGHTA, CDR2 FQGNSA. The CDR3 DNA reads TGTGCCAGCGGATCCGGGGGGGCGGCAACTAATGAAAAACTGTTTTTT. It codes for CASGSGGAATNEKLFF.

V is TRBV7-6 and J is TRBJ2-1, with 9 nucleotides matching TRBD2. The CDR3 has 16 amino acids. Trimming took 1 base from V and 4 from J; bases not matched to a gene: 5. Germline CDR1 and CDR2: SGHVS and FNYEAQ. The CDR3 coding sequence is TGTGCCAGCAGCTTAGGTTCGGCGGGGGGGTACAATGAGCAGTTCTTC. Its translation: CASSLGSAGGYNEQFF.

The CDR3 spells CASSSRGGQGTNTKLFF. CDR3 nucleotides: TGCGCCAGCAGCTCACGGGGTGGACAGGGGACCAATACAAAACTGTTTTTT. The chain carries TRBV5-1 and TRBJ1-4; 9 positions match TRBD1. Losses at the gene ends were 3 bases for V and 10 bases for J; bases not matched to a gene: 16. Germline V lookup: CDR1 SGHRS, CDR2 YFSETQ. CDR3 length: 17 residues.

The chain joins TRBV10-3 to TRBJ1-2, with a possible D match to TRBD1 (5 bases). The CDR3 spans 13 residues. Per germline, CDR1 ENHRY and CDR2 SYGVKD. The V end was cut by 2 bases, the J end by 7 bases, with 11 bases between. The CDR3 loop reads CAISEEGVSGYTF. The CDR3 DNA reads as TGTGCCATCAGTGAGGAAGGGGTTTCTGGCTACACCTTC.

CDR3 bases: TGTGCCTATGTCCCTGGGGCCAACGTCCTGACTTTC. Translated, it gives CAYVPGANVLTF. The rearrangement joins TRBV2 to TRBJ2-6, with D uncertain. CDR3 length: 12 residues. Looked up from germline, CDR1 is SNHLY and CDR2 is FYNNEI. Trimming removed 11 bases from V and 2 bases from J, with 7 bases in between.

This sequence joins TRBV3-1 (or the pseudogene TRBV3-2) and TRBJ1-1, with unresolved D. Per germline, CDR1 LGHDT and CDR2 YNNKEL (reference sequence). This CDR3 is 13 amino acids long. V was trimmed by 2 bases and J by 0 bases, leaving 4 bases between them. In DNA form, the CDR3 reads TGTGCCAGCAGCCAAATCGTGAACACTGAAGCTTTCTTT. Amino acid sequence: CASSQIVNTEAFF.

The rearrangement joins TRBV6-5 to TRBJ1-1; D remains ambiguous. The CDR3 totals 12 residues. The V and J ends lost 7 bases and 0 bases respectively, with 6 bases between them. CDR1 and CDR2 from the germline V gene are MNHEY and SVGAGI. The CDR3 DNA sequence: TGTGCCAGCATTCCCATGAACACTGAAGCTTTCTTT. Its protein is CASIPMNTEAFF.

The CDR3 DNA reads as TGTGCCAGCAGCCCCAGACTAGGTGGAGATACGCAGTATTTT. Its translation: CASSPRLGGDTQYF. This chain links TRBV6-2 or TRBV6-3 with TRBJ2-3; weak D call: TRBD2 (6 bases). CDR3 length: 14 amino acids. Germline assignment: CDR1 MNHEY and CDR2 SVGEGT. V was clipped by 6 bases and J by 5 bases, with 15 bases between them.

The chain carries TRBV4-3 and TRBJ2-7; 9 bases are a match to TRBD2. The CDR3 loop spans 16 amino acids. With V trimmed by 2 bases and J by 1 base, 6 bases remained unmatched. The V gene's germline CDR1 is LGHNA and CDR2 YSLEER. Here the CDR3 DNA reads TGCGCCAGCAGCCAAACTTCTAGCGGGGCGTCCTACGAGCAGTACTTC. Encoded protein: CASSQTSSGASYEQYF.

This clone occurred once. The rearrangement links TRBV19 to TRBJ1-4; 7 nucleotides align to TRBD1. Germline V CDR1 and CDR2: LNHDA, SQIVND (reference sequence). The CDR3 length is 14 residues. Trimming removed 4 bases from V and 5 bases from J; junction bases left unmatched: 4. The DNA for the CDR3 is TGTGCCAGTAGTACGGGACAGCTAAATGAAAAACTGTTTTTT. Translating gives CASSTGQLNEKLFF.

This clone was picked up one time. J is TRBJ2-7 and V is TRBV18, with D hard to call. V lost 8 bases, J lost 0 bases, and 14 bases lay in between. Germline CDR1 reads KGHSH; CDR2 reads LQKENI. This CDR3 region has 14 residues. The CDR3 coding sequence is TGTGCCAGCAGCGTGGGTCGAAGCTCCTACGAGCAGTACTTC. As protein: CASSVGRSSYEQYF.

V gene TRBV2 combines with J gene TRBJ2-2; 11 nucleotides agree with TRBD2. V lost 8 bases and J lost 5; bases outside the gene matches: 10. The CDR3 spans 16 residues. Germline loops: CDR1 SNHLY, CDR2 FYNNEI. The CDR3 spells CASHHRLAGYTGELFF. DNA of the CDR3: TGTGCCAGCCACCACCGACTAGCGGGGTATACCGGGGAGCTGTTTTTT.

This chain joins TRBV20-1 and TRBJ1-1; no reliable D call. The length of the CDR3 is 11 residues. Germline V lookup: CDR1 DFQATT, CDR2 SNEGSKA (reference sequence). V was trimmed by 6 bases and J by 0 bases, leaving 5 bases between them. Here the CDR3 DNA reads TGCAGTGCCTTCGTGAACACTGAAGCTTTCTTT. It yields the protein CSAFVNTEAFF.

The chain carries TRBV9 and TRBJ2-3; 9 bases map to TRBD2. V was pared by 4 bases and J by 2 bases, with 8 bases of the junction left unmatched. Per germline, CDR1 SGDLS and CDR2 YYNGEE. CDR3 length equals 16 residues. The CDR3 nucleotides are TGTGCCAGCAGCCCCAGCCTAGCGGGATACACAGATACGCAGTATTTT. Its protein is CASSPSLAGYTDTQYF.